Below, 2 T cell receptor beta chains from the same sample are listed, as sequenced in a study of T cells in Graves' hyperthyroidism and ophthalmopathy. Amplification of TCR beta CDR3 regions was performed using RNA transcripts as template. Initially, a first-round RT-PCR of the TCR CDR3 employed the HTBI primer set. TCRdb used MiXCR to reprocess the multiplex PCR reads, holding one entry per CDR3 protein. The repertoire has roughly 700,000 distinct CDR3 sequences, 17% of them found once; the top ten carry around a sixth. Sequences were obtained from blood. The receptors originated from a man between 45 and 60 years old with Graves' hyperthyroidism.

This clonotype was detected a few times. The rearrangement links TRBV29-1 to TRBJ1-1; D not certain. V lost 2 bases, J lost 4 bases, and 8 bases lay in between. This CDR3 contains 12 residues. Germline assignment: CDR1 SQVTM and CDR2 ANQGSEA. The CDR3 sequence is CSVEKGSTEAFF. The CDR3 nucleotides read TGCAGCGTTGAAAAGGGTTCCACTGAAGCTTTCTTT.

The table lists this clonotype with a few counts. This may be a read error, as it is one base from a much larger clone. In DNA form, the CDR3 reads TGTGCCAGCAGCGTGTACACAAATACGCAGTATTTT. Translation: CASSVYTNTQYF. The chain couples TRBV9 to TRBJ2-3; D is ambiguous. The CDR3 extends over 12 amino acids. Germline CDR1 and CDR2: SGDLS and YYNGEE.